Sequencing of this T cell receptor (beta chain) was carried out in a study of siplizumab effects on memory and regulatory T cells. Assays were performed on roughly 96,000 TCR templates per sample. Measured with immunoSEQ multiplex PCR; TCRdb has only the in-frame clones, and not every one. The sample carries 98,000 or so clones, 93% recorded once. The CDR3 contains 14 residues. The germline V gene has CDR1 SGHRS and CDR2 YFSETQ. V lost 0 bases and J lost 3, with 10 bases in between. This receptor was taken from a human donor in good health. V and J are TRBV5-1 and TRBJ2-7, with D perhaps matching TRBD2 (5 bases). The material sequenced was Tregs sorted from blood. CDR3 loop: CASSLAGLNYEQYF. DNA for the CDR3: TGCGCCAGCAGCTTGGCTGGACTCAACTACGAGCAGTACTTC.